These T cell receptor beta chains were read from a single sample in a study of long-term antiretroviral therapy in people with HIV. The data were produced by immunoSEQ multiplex PCR, yet TCRdb's version contains in-frame clones alone and is incomplete. This table holds approximately 16,000 clones, approximately 86% found once. Sequenced here: unsorted PBMCs, sampled 2.3 to 2.4 years before starting antiretroviral therapy. These receptor sequences come from a woman in her twenties or thirties with HIV. Each CDR3 is given with its conserved first and last residue. Fields, in order: D gene, clone size, J gene, V gene, CDR3 protein, CDR3 DNA. D genes are given only for firm matches. A row's size may be missing; if present it is once, few, many or a size class.

D: TRBD1
size: -
J: TRBJ2-5
V: TRBV2
CDR3: CASRETGAQETQYF
DNA: TGTGCCAGCAGGGAGACAGGGGCGCAAGAGACCCAGTACTTC

D: -
size: -
J: TRBJ2-1
V: TRBV7-9
CDR3: CASSLLRGLAYNEQFF
DNA: TGTGCCAGCAGCTTATTACGGGGGCTAGCCTACAATGAGCAGTTCTTC

D: TRBD1
size: once
J: TRBJ1-1
V: TRBV5-1
CDR3: CATRSGTGWGTEAFF
DNA: TGCGCCACAAGGTCCGGGACAGGGTGGGGCACTGAAGCTTTCTTT

D: TRBD1
size: -
J: TRBJ2-5
V: TRBV4-1
CDR3: CASSQEPPGGGETQYF
DNA: TGCGCCAGCAGCCAAGAGCCTCCAGGGGGCGGAGAGACCCAGTACTTC

D: TRBD1
size: -
J: TRBJ2-5
V: TRBV18
CDR3: CASSQDRQETQYF
DNA: TGTGCCAGCTCACAGGACAGGCAAGAGACCCAGTACTTC

D: -
size: -
J: TRBJ2-1
V: TRBV19
CDR3: CATARGSYNEQFF
DNA: TGTGCCACGGCAAGAGGCTCCTACAATGAGCAGTTCTTC

D: -
size: once
J: TRBJ1-3
V: TRBV18
CDR3: CASSPSETASGNTIYF
DNA: TGTGCCAGCTCACCCAGCGAGACAGCCTCTGGAAACACCATATATTTT

D: -
size: once
J: TRBJ2-3
V: TRBV6-6
CDR3: CASRPDTDTQYF
DNA: TGTGCCAGCAGGCCGGACACAGATACGCAGTATTTT

D: TRBD2
size: -
J: TRBJ2-5
V: TRBV7-9
CDR3: CASSLASGGRETQYF
DNA: TGTGCCAGCAGCTTAGCCTCGGGGGGGCGGGAGACCCAGTACTTC

D: -
size: -
J: TRBJ1-5
V: TRBV19
CDR3: CASSILGRSNQPQHF
DNA: TGTGCCAGTAGTATACTTGGAAGGAGCAATCAGCCCCAGCATTTT

D: TRBD2
size: -
J: TRBJ2-2
V: TRBV7-7
CDR3: CASSLARAGTGELFF
DNA: TGTGCCAGCAGCTTAGCCCGAGCGGGAACCGGGGAGCTGTTTTTT

D: TRBD1
size: -
J: TRBJ2-5
V: TRBV9
CDR3: CASSKQGVSQETQYF
DNA: TGTGCCAGCTCCAAACAGGGGGTAAGCCAAGAGACCCAGTACTTC

D: TRBD2
size: -
J: TRBJ2-1
V: TRBV7-2
CDR3: CASSLFMGGEQFF
DNA: TGTGCCAGCAGCTTATTTATGGGGGGGGAGCAGTTCTTC

D: TRBD1
size: -
J: TRBJ1-4
V: TRBV4-1
CDR3: CASSQGGQENEKLFF
DNA: TGCGCCAGCAGCCAGGGGGGACAGGAGAATGAAAAACTGTTTTTT

D: -
size: -
J: TRBJ1-3
V: TRBV19
CDR3: CASKTSRSSGNTIYF
DNA: TGTGCCAGTAAGACAAGTAGAAGCTCTGGAAACACCATATATTTT

D: TRBD1
size: -
J: TRBJ1-5
V: TRBV7-2
CDR3: CASSLVTGGQPQHF
DNA: TGTGCCAGCAGCTTAGTTACAGGGGGTCAGCCCCAGCATTTT

D: -
size: -
J: TRBJ2-6
V: TRBV4-1
CDR3: CASSQELGLWGQLLTF
DNA: TGCGCCAGCAGCCAAGAATTAGGGCTCTGGGGCCAGCTCCTGACTTTC

D: -
size: -
J: TRBJ1-4
V: TRBV25-1
CDR3: CASRPGDSINEKLFF
DNA: TGTGCCAGCAGGCCAGGGGACTCAATTAATGAAAAACTGTTTTTT

D: -
size: few
J: TRBJ1-1
V: TRBV4-3
CDR3: CASSQVPMNTEAFF
DNA: TGCGCCAGCAGCCAAGTTCCCATGAACACTGAAGCTTTCTTT

D: -
size: -
J: TRBJ2-2
V: TRBV5-1
CDR3: CASSLDIGELFF
DNA: TGCGCCAGCAGCTTGGATATCGGGGAGCTGTTTTTT

D: -
size: -
J: TRBJ2-7
V: TRBV18
CDR3: CASSRGDEQYF
DNA: TGTGCCAGCTCACGGGGGGACGAGCAGTACTTC

D: TRBD1
size: -
J: TRBJ1-1
V: TRBV7-2
CDR3: CASSLAGTGNEAFF
DNA: TGTGCCAGCAGCTTGGCCGGGACAGGGAATGAAGCTTTCTTT

D: TRBD2
size: -
J: TRBJ2-3
V: TRBV18
CDR3: CASSPTSGSTDTQYF
DNA: TGTGCCAGCTCACCGACTAGCGGAAGCACAGATACGCAGTATTTT

D: -
size: -
J: TRBJ2-5
V: TRBV5-1
CDR3: CASSLAWGAQETQYF
DNA: TGCGCCAGCAGCTTGGCCTGGGGGGCCCAAGAGACCCAGTACTTC

D: -
size: -
J: TRBJ1-4
V: TRBV7-6
CDR3: CASSQLAASAKLFF
DNA: TGTGCCAGCAGCCAACTGGCGGCGTCGGCAAAACTGTTTTTT

D: TRBD1
size: medium-sized
J: TRBJ1-1
V: TRBV19
CDR3: CASSPGQGFSTEAFF
DNA: TGTGCCAGTAGCCCGGGACAGGGATTCAGTACTGAAGCTTTCTTT

D: -
size: -
J: TRBJ1-5
V: TRBV19
CDR3: CASSAQGTQPQHF
DNA: TGTGCCAGTAGTGCACAGGGTACCCAGCCCCAGCATTTT

D: TRBD2
size: -
J: TRBJ2-5
V: TRBV7-9
CDR3: CASSSLAGGRETQYF
DNA: TGTGCCAGCAGCTCACTAGCGGGGGGGCGAGAGACCCAGTACTTC

D: -
size: -
J: TRBJ2-1
V: TRBV7-2
CDR3: CASSKHQDSSISFF
DNA: TGTGCCAGCAGCAAACACCAGGACAGCTCGATCTCGTTCTTC

D: -
size: -
J: TRBJ1-2
V: TRBV25-1
CDR3: CASNPTGTNYGYTF
DNA: TGTGCCAGCAACCCGACAGGAACCAACTATGGCTACACCTTC

D: TRBD2
size: -
J: TRBJ2-1
V: TRBV6-5
CDR3: CASSSPGTSGYNEQFF
DNA: TGTGCCAGCAGTTCACCCGGGACTAGCGGGTACAATGAGCAGTTCTTC

D: -
size: -
J: TRBJ1-1
V: TRBV19
CDR3: CASRLDGNTEAFF
DNA: TGTGCCAGTAGGCTGGACGGGAACACTGAAGCTTTCTTT

D: TRBD2
size: -
J: TRBJ2-3
V: TRBV2
CDR3: CASSIRLAVGTDTQYF
DNA: TGTGCCAGCAGTATACGACTAGCGGTTGGCACAGATACGCAGTATTTT

D: -
size: -
J: TRBJ1-5
V: TRBV10-3
CDR3: CAIRQSSNQPQHF
DNA: TGTGCCATTAGACAGAGCAGCAATCAGCCCCAGCATTTT

D: -
size: -
J: TRBJ1-4
V: TRBV5-1
CDR3: CASSTWGGEKLFF
DNA: TGCGCCAGCAGCACCTGGGGGGGAGAAAAACTGTTTTTT

D: TRBD1
size: once
J: TRBJ1-2
V: TRBV7-2
CDR3: CASSWGGDRGGYTF
DNA: TGTGCCAGCAGCTGGGGGGGGGACAGGGGTGGCTACACCTTC

D: TRBD1
size: -
J: TRBJ1-4
V: TRBV5-1
CDR3: CASSKTGVREKLFF
DNA: TGCGCCAGCAGCAAGACAGGGGTAAGGGAAAAACTGTTTTTT

D: -
size: -
J: TRBJ1-5
V: TRBV6-1
CDR3: CASSAGSDRTVNQPQHF
DNA: TGTGCCAGCAGTGCGGGATCCGACAGGACGGTAAATCAGCCCCAGCATTTT

D: TRBD1
size: -
J: TRBJ1-4
V: TRBV6-5
CDR3: CASSWTGPNEKLFF
DNA: TGTGCCAGCAGCTGGACAGGCCCGAATGAAAAACTGTTTTTT

D: -
size: -
J: TRBJ2-5
V: TRBV7-2
CDR3: CASSFLQETQYF
DNA: TGTGCCAGCAGCTTCCTCCAAGAGACCCAGTACTTC

D: TRBD2
size: -
J: TRBJ2-2
V: TRBV10-3
CDR3: CAIERGPNTGELFF
DNA: TGTGCCATCGAGCGGGGGCCGAACACCGGGGAGCTGTTTTTT

D: -
size: -
J: TRBJ1-2
V: TRBV9
CDR3: CASSVAGDSSYGYTF
DNA: TGTGCCAGCAGCGTAGCAGGCGACAGCTCCTATGGCTACACCTTC

D: TRBD1
size: -
J: TRBJ2-3
V: TRBV7-8
CDR3: CASSTGTGADTQYF
DNA: TGTGCCAGCAGCACCGGGACAGGCGCAGATACGCAGTATTTT

D: -
size: few
J: TRBJ2-2
V: TRBV5-1
CDR3: CASSNPTNTGELFF
DNA: TGCGCCAGCAGCAATCCCACGAACACCGGGGAGCTGTTTTTT

D: -
size: once
J: TRBJ1-3
V: TRBV9
CDR3: CASSVDWGLSGNTIYF
DNA: TGTGCCAGCAGCGTAGATTGGGGCCTCTCTGGAAACACCATATATTTT

D: -
size: -
J: TRBJ2-1
V: TRBV7-2
CDR3: CASSLDYNEQFF
DNA: TGTGCCAGCAGCTTAGACTACAATGAGCAGTTCTTC

D: TRBD1
size: -
J: TRBJ1-5
V: TRBV19
CDR3: CATATGGRNQPQHF
DNA: TGTGCCACTGCGACAGGGGGACGCAATCAGCCCCAGCATTTT

D: -
size: -
J: TRBJ1-1
V: TRBV7-8
CDR3: CASSLGSGYTEAFF
DNA: TGTGCCAGCAGCTTAGGCTCTGGGTACACTGAAGCTTTCTTT

D: -
size: -
J: TRBJ1-2
V: TRBV9
CDR3: CASSVGEEGWGYTF
DNA: TGTGCCAGCAGCGTAGGGGAGGAGGGCTGGGGCTACACCTTC

D: -
size: few
J: TRBJ2-2
V: TRBV6-5
CDR3: CASSFGNTGELFF
DNA: TGTGCCAGCAGTTTCGGAAACACCGGGGAGCTGTTTTTT

D: -
size: -
J: TRBJ1-6
V: TRBV27
CDR3: CASSLGFRGALSSPLHF
DNA: TGTGCCAGCAGTTTAGGGTTTCGGGGGGCGCTAAGTTCACCCCTCCACTTT

D: -
size: -
J: TRBJ1-5
V: TRBV5-5
CDR3: CASSLDLGWHQPQHF
DNA: TGTGCCAGCAGCTTGGATTTAGGGTGGCATCAGCCCCAGCATTTT